The T cell receptor beta chain under discussion was sequenced for a study of blood T cell repertoires in COVID-19. Looking at the study overall: The samples span acute and convalescent COVID-19 from the United States, Italy and Spain. T cells, B-cell-depleted T cells, or PBMCs provided the cDNA or gDNA that served as material.

Libraries were prepared by immunoSEQ multiplex PCR; TCRdb keeps only in-frame clonotypes and omits some of them. The table has about 36,000 clones, 70% to 80% seen once. The CDR3 spans 14 residues. Per germline, CDR1 ENHRY and CDR2 SYGVKD. The J segment lost 10 bases and the V segment lost 4 bases, leaving 3 bases of the junction unmatched. The sequencing input was peripheral blood. V and J are TRBV10-3 and TRBJ1-6, with TRBD1 identical over 11 bases. This TCR was sampled from a man aged 60-69 years with active COVID-19. The CDR3, as DNA: TGTGCCATCAGTGGGACAGGGGGCAAATCACCCCTCCACTTT. Translating gives CAISGTGGKSPLHF.